Below, 24 T cell receptor beta chains from the same sample are listed, as sequenced in a study of blood T cell repertoires in COVID-19. Produced via immunoSEQ multiplex PCR; TCRdb's table is partial and in-frame only. The sample shows around 130,000 clones, around 85% of them seen only once. Source material: peripheral blood. Receptors originate from a woman aged 45-65 years who had recovered from COVID-19.

This chain links TRBV11-2 with TRBJ2-2; 8 bases fit TRBD2. This CDR3 contains 19 residues. Trimming removed 3 bases from V and 2 bases from J; junction bases left unmatched: 14. CDR1 is SGHAT and CDR2 is FQNNGV in the germline V gene. CDR3 nucleotide sequence: TGTGCCAGCAGCTTCCCACCACTCACTAGCGGCCCTAACACCGGGGAGCTGTTTTTT. The encoded protein is CASSFPPLTSGPNTGELFF.

This sequence joins TRBV6-1 and TRBJ2-6; no clear D gene. V was clipped by 1 base and J by 0 bases, with 10 bases between them. Germline V gene data show CDR1 as MNHNS and CDR2 as SASEGT. The CDR3 is 17 residues long. CDR3 in DNA: TGTGCCAGCAGTGAAGGGCAAGTGTACTCTGGGGCCAACGTCCTGACTTTC. This gives the protein CASSEGQVYSGANVLTF.

J is TRBJ2-1 and V is TRBV5-1; 9 bases are a match to TRBD2. The CDR3 length is 15 residues. Germline loops: CDR1 SGHRS, CDR2 YFSETQ. V trimming: 4 bases; J trimming: 6 bases; junction bases outside the gene matches: 8. Here the CDR3 reads CASSPPGLAFNEQFF. CDR3 nucleotides: TGCGCCAGCAGCCCGCCGGGACTAGCTTTCAATGAGCAGTTCTTC.

J is TRBJ2-3 and V is TRBV2; the D gene is possibly TRBD2 (6 bases). CDR3 length: 16 residues. V lost 3 bases and J lost 0, with 13 bases in between. The V gene's germline CDR1 is SNHLY and CDR2 FYNNEI. CDR3 DNA sequence: TGTGCCAGCAGTGAGAGGGCGGGGTGGAGCACAGATACGCAGTATTTT. It is translated as CASSERAGWSTDTQYF.

The rearrangement links TRBV6-1 to TRBJ2-3; TRBD1 matches at 10 bases. Germline assignment: CDR1 MNHNS and CDR2 SASEGT. With 6 bases clipped from V and 6 bases from J, the junction kept 6 bases outside the gene matches. This CDR3 is 14 amino acids long. CDR3 DNA sequence: TGTGCCAGCAGAAGGGACAGGGGCGTGGATACGCAGTATTTT. Its translation is CASRRDRGVDTQYF.

V and J are TRBV7-3 and TRBJ2-3; 15 bases match TRBD2. The CDR3 sequence is 16 residues long. Per the germline V gene, CDR1 is SGHTA and CDR2 is FQGTGA. The junction had 1 base not matched to a gene; V was cut back by 2 bases and J by 4 bases. The CDR3 sequence is CASSLGLAGGSDTQYF. The CDR3 DNA is TGTGCCAGCAGCTTAGGACTAGCGGGAGGGTCAGATACGCAGTATTTT. Using reference TRBV7-3 and TRBJ2-3 for the parts outside the CDR3, the full variable domain is GAGVSQTPSNKVTEKGKYVELRCDPISGHTALYWYRQSLGQGPEFLIYFQGTGAADDSGLPNDRFFAVRPEGSVSTLKIQRTERGDSAVYLCASSLGLAGGSDTQYFGPGTRLTVL.

The chain uses TRBV10-3 and TRBJ2-7; 9 nucleotides agree with TRBD1. CDR3 length: 15 residues. Germline V gene lookup returns CDR1 ENHRY and CDR2 SYGVKD. J was trimmed by 2 bases and V by 6 bases; bases with no gene match: 8. CDR3 amino acids: CAISHTRTGAYEQYF. The DNA of the CDR3 is TGTGCCATCAGCCATACAAGGACAGGGGCCTACGAGCAGTACTTC.

The chain links TRBV18 to TRBJ2-7, with D possibly matching TRBD1 (6 bases). Germline CDR1 reads KGHSH; CDR2 reads LQKENI. This CDR3 is 15 amino acids long. V was trimmed by 0 bases and J by 4 bases, leaving 13 bases between them. The CDR3 sequence: CASSPPVGQGYEQYF. CDR3 DNA sequence: TGTGCCAGCTCACCACCGGTGGGACAAGGATACGAGCAGTACTTC.

The V call is TRBV4-2, the J call TRBJ1-4, with TRBD1 matching 9 bases. After removal of 1 base from V and 3 bases from J, the junction contained 3 bases not matched to a gene. The CDR3 runs to 16 residues. In germline, CDR1 is LGHNA, CDR2 YNFKEQ. The CDR3 spells CASSQVGTGSNEKLFF. The CDR3 coding sequence is TGTGCCAGCAGCCAAGTCGGGACAGGGTCTAATGAAAAACTGTTTTTT.

About this clone itself: Given a much more abundant clone one base away, this may be a read error. The rearrangement uses TRBV29-1 and TRBJ1-1, with 7 bases lining up with TRBD1. Germline V gives CDR1 SQVTM, CDR2 ANQGSEA. V lost 6 bases, J lost 0 bases, and 1 base stayed unmatched. This CDR3 has 12 amino acids. CDR3 nucleotide sequence: TGCAGCGTAGGGACAGTGAACACTGAAGCTTTCTTT. It codes for CSVGTVNTEAFF.

The rearrangement uses TRBV11-3 and TRBJ2-1; 7 bases match TRBD1. Trimming removed 3 bases from V and 0 bases from J; junction bases left unmatched: 2. CDR1 is SGHNT, CDR2 YENEEA, per germline. This CDR3 spans 15 amino acids. The CDR3 loop reads CASSLDRSSYNEQFF. The CDR3 region has the DNA TGTGCCAGCAGCTTGGACAGGAGCTCCTACAATGAGCAGTTCTTC.

CDR3 protein: CASSPGTGNYGYTF. In nucleotides, the CDR3 is TGTGCCAGTAGTCCGGGGACAGGGAACTATGGCTACACCTTC. The chain is built from TRBV19 and TRBJ1-2, with 9 bases aligning to TRBD1. This CDR3 has 14 residues. Germline V lookup: CDR1 LNHDA, CDR2 SQIVND (reference sequence). J lost 2 bases, V lost 5 bases, and 3 bases had no gene match. The entire variable domain, with the rest obtained from reference TRBV19 and TRBJ1-2, is as follows: DGGITQSPKYLFRKEGQNVTLSCEQNLNHDAMYWYRQDPGQGLRLIYYSQIVNDFQKGDIAEGYSVSREKKESFPLTVTSAQKNPTAFYLCASSPGTGNYGYTFGSGTRLTVV.

The CDR3 sequence is CASSYLAWSTGELFF. The CDR3 nucleotides are TGTGCCAGCAGCTATCTTGCGTGGAGCACCGGGGAGCTGTTTTTT. The V gene is TRBV7-2, the J gene TRBJ2-2; D not certain. V was shortened by 4 bases and J by 4 bases, with 13 bases between the two germline ends. The germline gives CDR1 SGHTA, CDR2 FQGNSA. There are 15 residues in the CDR3. The variable domain in full, completed from reference TRBV7-2 and TRBJ2-2, reads GAGVSQSPSNKVTEKGKDVELRCDPISGHTALYWYRQSLGQGLEFLIYFQGNSAPDKSGLPSDRFSAERTGGSVSTLTIQRTQQEDSAVYLCASSYLAWSTGELFFGEGSRLTVL.

The chain links TRBV27 to TRBJ1-3; D gene unclear. CDR1 and CDR2 from the germline V gene are MNHEY and SMNVEV (reference sequence). Deletions cut 3 bases from V and 2 bases from J, with 8 bases between. The CDR3 extends over 14 amino acids. The CDR3 here is CASSLRGTGNTIYF. CDR3 coding DNA: TGTGCCAGCAGTTTGAGAGGAACTGGAAACACCATATATTTT.

V usage is TRBV28 and J usage is TRBJ1-5, with D maybe TRBD1 (6 bases). The CDR3 runs 14 residues. Trimming removed 5 bases at V and 13 bases at J, with 21 bases between. Germline lookup yields CDR1 MDHEN and CDR2 SYDVKM. Here the CDR3 reads CASSITGSGVQQHF. CDR3 sequence (DNA): TGTGCCAGCAGTATAACAGGGTCCGGGGTTCAGCAGCATTTT.

The genes are TRBV10-3 and TRBJ1-3; a weak D match, TRBD1 (5 bases). V was pared by 8 bases and J by 2 bases, with 16 bases between. The length of the CDR3 is 15 residues. Germline-derived CDR1 and CDR2 are ENHRY and SYGVKD. CDR3 DNA: TGTGCCATCGGTAGCGGGGCTCAAGCTGGAAACACCATATATTTT. Its protein is CAIGSGAQAGNTIYF.

Only one count was recorded for this clone. The chain has TRBV4-2 and TRBJ2-7; D is possibly TRBD2 (6 bases). The germline gives CDR1 LGHNA, CDR2 YNFKEQ. CDR3 length equals 15 residues. Trimming removed 4 bases at V and 7 bases at J, with 20 bases between. The chain's CDR3 is CASSPLGRDSREQYF. The CDR3 DNA reads as TGTGCCAGCAGCCCGCTGGGGCGGGACTCTCGTGAGCAGTACTTC.

The chain has TRBV28 and TRBJ2-1; 9 bases map to TRBD2. Germline V lookup: CDR1 MDHEN, CDR2 SYDVKM. The trim removed 7 bases at V and 5 bases at J, leaving 9 bases unmatched. The CDR3 sequence is 15 residues long. In DNA form, the CDR3 reads TGTGCCAGCAAGGGTAGCGGGGGAGCCCACAATGAGCAGTTCTTC. Translated: CASKGSGGAHNEQFF. Full variable domain (remainder filled in from reference TRBV28 and TRBJ2-1): DVKVTQSSRYLVKRTGEKVFLECVQDMDHENMFWYRQDPGLGLRLIYFSYDVKMKEKGDIPEGYSVSREKKERFSLILESASTNQTSMYLCASKGSGGAHNEQFFGPGTRLTVL.

The chain recombines TRBV10-3 with TRBJ2-4, with D tentatively TRBD2 (6 bases). Per the germline V gene, CDR1 is ENHRY and CDR2 is SYGVKD. V shed 4 bases and J shed 5 bases, with 9 bases lying between them. The CDR3 is 13 residues long. The CDR3 DNA follows: TGTGCCATCAGTGCGCTAGCGCAAAACATTCAGTACTTC. Protein sequence: CAISALAQNIQYF.

The chain is built from TRBV11-2 and TRBJ1-5; no definite D call. V was shortened by 3 bases and J by 2 bases, with 8 bases between the two germline ends. The V gene's germline CDR1 is SGHAT and CDR2 FQNNGV. The length of the CDR3 is 14 residues. The DNA of the CDR3 is TGTGCCAGCAGCTTTAGCTCGGGCAATCAGCCCCAGCATTTT. Encoded protein: CASSFSSGNQPQHF.

The chain recombines TRBV7-2 with TRBJ2-4; 8 positions agree with TRBD2. V gave up 9 bases and J gave up 6 bases; unmatched junction bases: 4. The CDR3 has 12 amino acids. CDR1 is SGHTA, CDR2 FQGNSA, per germline. CDR3 loop: CARRGGGNIQYF. The CDR3 DNA follows: TGTGCCAGACGGGGGGGTGGAAACATTCAGTACTTC.

This chain connects TRBV2 to TRBJ2-7, with 13 bases matching TRBD2. Germline V gives CDR1 SNHLY, CDR2 FYNNEI. The CDR3 loop spans 15 amino acids. With V trimmed by 6 bases and J by 2 bases, 4 bases remained unmatched. DNA of the CDR3: TGTGCCAGCAGGGGACTAGCGGGAAACCCCTACGAGCAGTACTTC. This sequence encodes CASRGLAGNPYEQYF.

J is TRBJ2-3 and V is TRBV2; 9 positions agree with TRBD1. The V gene end was trimmed by 5 bases and the J gene end by 5 bases; junction bases not matched to a gene: 5. CDR1 SNHLY and CDR2 FYNNEI come from the germline V gene. The CDR3 extends over 14 amino acids. CDR3 DNA sequence: TGTGCCAGCAGTCAAGACAGGGGGGAAGATACGCAGTATTTT. The encoded protein is CASSQDRGEDTQYF.

The chain employs TRBV7-3 and TRBJ1-1; tentative D call: TRBD1 (5 bases). Germline V gene sequence: CDR1 SGHTA, CDR2 FQGTGA. The length of the CDR3 is 13 residues. The germline V and J ends were trimmed by 1 base and 5 bases, with 8 bases remaining between them. CDR3 residues: CASSLNGGTEAFF. CDR3 sequence (DNA): TGTGCCAGCAGCTTAAACGGGGGAACTGAAGCTTTCTTT. Combining the CDR3 with reference TRBV7-3 and TRBJ1-1 gives the whole variable domain GAGVSQTPSNKVTEKGKYVELRCDPISGHTALYWYRQSLGQGPEFLIYFQGTGAADDSGLPNDRFFAVRPEGSVSTLKIQRTERGDSAVYLCASSLNGGTEAFFGQGTRLTVV.